Listed below are T cell receptor beta chains from one sample, sequenced in a study of long-term antiretroviral therapy in people with HIV. The method was immunoSEQ multiplex PCR; TCRdb's version includes in-frame clones alone and lacks a portion of them. The sample lists some 22,000 clones, about 82% occurring once. The sequencing here drew on unsorted PBMCs, taken roughly 4 years after starting antiretroviral therapy. The origin of the receptors is a man younger than 35 with HIV. Both conserved end residues are trimmed from each CDR3. Fields, in order: J gene, clone size, V gene, CDR3 protein. Clone size is given for some rows only: seen once, a few or many times, or a class if the clone is expanded.

J gene: TRBJ1-1
clone size: once
V gene: TRBV7-9
CDR3 protein: ASSLVDWNTEAF

J gene: TRBJ2-7
clone size: -
V gene: TRBV5-4
CDR3 protein: ASSRGQANSYEQY

J gene: TRBJ2-5
clone size: -
V gene: TRBV6-1
CDR3 protein: ASSVVWAETQY

J gene: TRBJ1-6
clone size: once
V gene: TRBV28
CDR3 protein: ASRRTSYNSPLH

J gene: TRBJ1-2
clone size: -
V gene: TRBV7-9
CDR3 protein: ASSALGQGAPNYGYT

J gene: TRBJ1-2
clone size: few
V gene: TRBV15
CDR3 protein: ATSRGGQLYGYT

J gene: TRBJ2-5
clone size: -
V gene: TRBV5-4
CDR3 protein: ASSLDLGGQETQY

J gene: TRBJ1-5
clone size: -
V gene: TRBV28
CDR3 protein: ASSLGGDQPQH

J gene: TRBJ1-6
clone size: -
V gene: TRBV6-1
CDR3 protein: ASSEGRSSYNSPLH

J gene: TRBJ1-2
clone size: -
V gene: TRBV4-1
CDR3 protein: ASSQDQAPFGYGYT

J gene: TRBJ1-2
clone size: -
V gene: TRBV30
CDR3 protein: AWGPENRDRGNYGYT

J gene: TRBJ1-2
clone size: once
V gene: TRBV15
CDR3 protein: ATSIQGTGYT

J gene: TRBJ1-3
clone size: -
V gene: TRBV18
CDR3 protein: ASSPSNGNTIY

J gene: TRBJ2-3
clone size: -
V gene: TRBV12-5
CDR3 protein: ASGFSPGPGPDSADTQY

J gene: TRBJ1-1
clone size: -
V gene: TRBV6-5
CDR3 protein: ASSPSEGTEAF

J gene: TRBJ2-2
clone size: -
V gene: TRBV7-9
CDR3 protein: ASSLVRNTGELF

J gene: TRBJ2-3
clone size: -
V gene: TRBV7-3
CDR3 protein: ASSLSSLSPLAKAGGSTDTQY

J gene: TRBJ2-3
clone size: -
V gene: TRBV11-1
CDR3 protein: ASSYRPYTDTQY

J gene: TRBJ2-7
clone size: -
V gene: TRBV7-9
CDR3 protein: ASSPSNYYEQY

J gene: TRBJ2-2
clone size: -
V gene: TRBV5-8
CDR3 protein: ASSQDRGMNTGELF

J gene: TRBJ1-5
clone size: -
V gene: TRBV2
CDR3 protein: ASNLGIGRDRVNQPQH

J gene: TRBJ1-1
clone size: -
V gene: TRBV27
CDR3 protein: ASSTRPNTEAF

J gene: TRBJ1-1
clone size: -
V gene: TRBV6-1
CDR3 protein: ASRDGYTEAF

J gene: TRBJ2-3
clone size: -
V gene: TRBV11-2
CDR3 protein: ASSSQGADTQY

J gene: TRBJ1-1
clone size: -
V gene: TRBV6-5
CDR3 protein: ASSYSGVGRNTEAF

J gene: TRBJ1-2
clone size: -
V gene: TRBV6-1
CDR3 protein: ASSADEGNDYYGYT

J gene: TRBJ1-6
clone size: -
V gene: TRBV19
CDR3 protein: ASSIFAGRSSYNSPLH

J gene: TRBJ1-6
clone size: -
V gene: TRBV10-3
CDR3 protein: AISELHSPLH

J gene: TRBJ2-7
clone size: -
V gene: TRBV9
CDR3 protein: ASSPSQGVGEQY

J gene: TRBJ2-7
clone size: once
V gene: TRBV28
CDR3 protein: ASSPIYGGTALYYEQY

J gene: TRBJ1-2
clone size: -
V gene: TRBV19
CDR3 protein: ASSIIDGYGYT

J gene: TRBJ1-2
clone size: -
V gene: TRBV7-9
CDR3 protein: ASRPPRLTGANNYGYT

J gene: TRBJ2-5
clone size: once
V gene: TRBV5-1
CDR3 protein: ASSSTGGTEETQY

J gene: TRBJ1-2
clone size: -
V gene: TRBV7-9
CDR3 protein: ASSPSPGGYGYT

J gene: TRBJ1-6
clone size: -
V gene: TRBV10-3
CDR3 protein: AISESGGQASYNSPLH

J gene: TRBJ1-1
clone size: -
V gene: TRBV19
CDR3 protein: ASSMGAYRVSGAF

J gene: TRBJ2-4
clone size: -
V gene: TRBV7-9
CDR3 protein: ASSLVGQLEIAKNIQY

J gene: TRBJ1-5
clone size: few
V gene: TRBV6-1
CDR3 protein: ASSEGLRGGNSNQPQH

J gene: TRBJ2-1
clone size: once
V gene: TRBV5-4
CDR3 protein: ASSPLGTGYNEQF

J gene: TRBJ1-1
clone size: -
V gene: TRBV6-5
CDR3 protein: ASRKGTLGAF

J gene: TRBJ1-2
clone size: -
V gene: TRBV18
CDR3 protein: ASSMIQGQGYT

J gene: TRBJ2-1
clone size: -
V gene: TRBV6-1
CDR3 protein: ASRGLAGYNEQF

J gene: TRBJ2-1
clone size: -
V gene: TRBV7-3
CDR3 protein: ASSLEAGGSHYNEQF

J gene: TRBJ1-4
clone size: -
V gene: TRBV11-2
CDR3 protein: ASSLDGIGDIYYEKLF

J gene: TRBJ1-5
clone size: -
V gene: TRBV29-1
CDR3 protein: SVWENDQPQH

J gene: TRBJ1-1
clone size: few
V gene: TRBV19
CDR3 protein: ATRLYTEAF

J gene: TRBJ1-5
clone size: -
V gene: TRBV9
CDR3 protein: ASSVAAQGPPQH

J gene: TRBJ2-3
clone size: -
V gene: TRBV11-2
CDR3 protein: ASSLWTSAGGTDTQY

J gene: TRBJ1-1
clone size: few
V gene: TRBV5-5
CDR3 protein: ASSYRTFRMNTEAF

J gene: TRBJ1-5
clone size: few
V gene: TRBV5-4
CDR3 protein: ASGDNQPQH

J gene: TRBJ1-1
clone size: -
V gene: TRBV27
CDR3 protein: ASSLTGGTEAF

J gene: TRBJ1-2
clone size: -
V gene: TRBV10-2
CDR3 protein: ASSEGPNYGYT

J gene: TRBJ2-7
clone size: -
V gene: TRBV29-1
CDR3 protein: SVMTDSSYEQY

J gene: TRBJ1-5
clone size: few
V gene: TRBV11-2
CDR3 protein: ASSLAPFQGNSNQPQH

J gene: TRBJ1-2
clone size: -
V gene: TRBV2
CDR3 protein: ASSVAGAASYGYT